These 29 T cell receptor beta chains came from one sample sequenced in a study of human T cells and chemical hapten exposure. One entry per CDR3 protein, called by TCRdb with MiXCR from the RACE reads. The repertoire holds about 51,000 distinct CDR3 sequences, with 9.4% as singletons. The sample's time point: pre-sensitization, week 0. Documented treatment: therapeutic diphenylcyclopropenone sensitization with weekly scalp DPC. Source: whole blood, taken in connection with sensitization to the hapten diphenylcyclopropenone (DPC). These receptors all stem from a woman aged 40 to 49 with alopecia areata. Some clones in this sample may be carry-over from other donors' samples.

This clonotype was seen only a few times. V gene TRBV18 combines with J gene TRBJ1-3; tentative D call: TRBD1 (6 bases). Per the germline V gene, CDR1 is KGHSH and CDR2 is LQKENI. The CDR3 length is 14 residues. V shed 7 bases and J shed 2 bases, with 12 bases lying between them. The chain's CDR3 is CASFTGTTGNTIYF. Here the CDR3 DNA reads TGTGCCAGCTTTACCGGGACAACTGGAAACACCATATATTTT. The complete variable domain, with remaining parts taken from reference TRBV18 and TRBJ1-3, reads NAGVMQNPRHLVRRRGQEARLRCSPMKGHSHVYWYRQLPEEGLKFMVYLQKENIIDESGMPKERFSAEFPKEGPSILRIQQVVRGDSAAYFCASFTGTTGNTIYFGEGSWLTVV.

There are many counts of this clonotype. The rearrangement links TRBV20-1 to TRBJ1-5, with a tentative D call TRBD1 (5 bases). V shed 2 bases and J shed 6 bases, with 17 bases lying between them. Germline V CDR1 and CDR2: DFQATT, SNEGSKA (reference sequence). CDR3 length: 15 residues. This chain's CDR3 is CSARPPGRQGQPQHF. CDR3 DNA: TGCAGTGCTAGACCCCCGGGACGTCAAGGTCAGCCCCAGCATTTT.

This clonotype was observed a few times. V and J are TRBV5-1 and TRBJ2-3, with 8 nucleotides matching TRBD2. CDR1 and CDR2 (germline): SGHRS, YFSETQ. This CDR3 comprises 15 residues. Trimming cost V 3 bases and J 3 bases; bases outside gene matches: 6. The CDR3 protein is CASSYPAGETDTQYF. CDR3 coding DNA: TGCGCCAGCAGCTACCCAGCGGGGGAGACAGATACGCAGTATTTT. Variable domain in full (rest from reference TRBV5-1 and TRBJ2-3): KAGVTQTPRYLIKTRGQQVTLSCSPISGHRSVSWYQQTPGQGLQFLFEYFSETQRNKGNFPGRFSGRQFSNSRSEMNVSTLELGDSALYLCASSYPAGETDTQYFGPGTRLTVL.

CDR3 DNA sequence: TGCAGTGCCGCCCCCGGACAGGGGCTTTCTAACTATGGCTACACCTTC. Its protein product is CSAAPGQGLSNYGYTF. This chain uses TRBV20-1 with TRBJ1-2, with 9 bases identical to TRBD1. The V segment lost 6 bases and the J segment 0 bases; nucleotides outside the gene matches: 11. Germline V gene sequence: CDR1 DFQATT, CDR2 SNEGSKA (reference sequence). This CDR3 spans 16 amino acids.

The chain employs TRBV15 and TRBJ1-1; D remains unclear. Trimming removed 0 bases from V and 0 bases from J, with 2 bases in between. The germline gives CDR1 LNHNV, CDR2 YYDKDF (reference sequence). CDR3 length: 13 amino acids. CDR3 loop: CATSRDLNTEAFF. The DNA for the CDR3 is TGTGCCACCAGCAGAGATTTGAACACTGAAGCTTTCTTT.

The chain joins TRBV6-1 to TRBJ1-5; tentative D call: TRBD1 (5 bases). The CDR3 has 16 residues. The ends were cut back, 2 bases at V and 0 bases at J, with 11 bases in the middle. Germline V gives CDR1 MNHNS, CDR2 SASEGT. CDR3 in DNA: TGTGCCAGCAGTGAAAAAACGACAGTTAGCAATCAGCCCCAGCATTTT. Translated, it gives CASSEKTTVSNQPQHF.

This clonotype was detected only a few times. The chain is built from TRBV5-4 and TRBJ1-1; D might be TRBD1 (5 bases). Germline values: CDR1 SGHNT, CDR2 YYREEE (reference sequence). Trimming removed 4 bases from V and 4 bases from J, with 17 bases in between. The CDR3 contains 15 residues. The CDR3 spells CASSNYRKGATEAFF. For the CDR3, the DNA is TGTGCCAGCAGCAACTACAGGAAAGGGGCCACTGAAGCTTTCTTT.

The sample holds a few counts of this clonotype. The limits of the CDR3 on the DNA are not certain, so only TCRdb's listed CDR3 is given. The chain is built from TRBV7-5 and TRBJ1-1; TRBD1, the D gene given by the table, was not confirmed from the DNA. TRBV7-5 corresponds to a pseudogene. The length of the CDR3 is 18 amino acids, counting both ends. The CDR3 loop reads CISVSEAEPGQRGTEAFF.

This clonotype has at least ten counts. The CDR3, as DNA: TGCAGCGTTGGACTAGATGTTACAGATACGCAGTATTTT. This translates into CSVGLDVTDTQYF. The rearrangement links TRBV29-1 to TRBJ2-3; D possibly corresponds to TRBD2 (6 bases). CDR1 is SQVTM, CDR2 ANQGSEA, per germline. The V gene lost 4 bases and the J gene lost 3 bases, with 11 bases spanning the gap. The CDR3 sequence is 13 residues long.

To note about this clonotype: Since a much larger clone is just one base distant, this may be a read error. This chain uses TRBV6-2 or TRBV6-3 with TRBJ2-1; 9 nucleotides line up with TRBD1. Trimming at V came to 2 bases and at J to 3 bases, leaving 2 bases not matched to a gene. This CDR3 is built from 15 residues. Germline lookup yields CDR1 MNHEY and CDR2 SVGEGT. CDR3: CASSYNRGLYNEQFF. CDR3 nucleotides: TGTGCCAGCAGTTACAACAGGGGGCTCTACAATGAGCAGTTCTTC.

This clonotype was seen only a few times. This chain uses TRBV12-3 or TRBV12-4 with TRBJ2-7; the D is unclear. The CDR3 loop spans 14 amino acids. V was pared by 1 base and J by 1 base, with 8 bases between. CDR3 region: CASSLGGRSYEQYF. The CDR3 coding sequence is TGTGCCAGCAGTTTAGGTGGCCGTTCCTACGAGCAGTACTTC.

The V call is TRBV5-8, the J call TRBJ1-6, with 9 bases lining up with TRBD1. The CDR3 loop spans 15 amino acids. CDR1 SGHTS and CDR2 YDEGEE come from the germline V gene. J lost 8 bases, V lost 4 bases, and 7 bases had no gene match. This chain's CDR3 is CASSGGTGTYSPLHF. The CDR3 DNA is TGTGCCAGCAGCGGGGGGACAGGGACGTATTCACCCCTCCACTTT.

This clonotype has ten or more counts. This chain links TRBV25-1 with TRBJ2-1; 7 positions agree with TRBD2. With 5 bases clipped from V and 8 bases from J, the junction kept 12 bases outside the gene matches. Germline CDR1 and CDR2: MGHDK and SYGVNS. The CDR3 spans 15 residues. CDR3 region: CASSRGVVRWDEQFF. The CDR3 nucleotides are TGTGCCAGCAGTCGGGGGGTTGTGCGATGGGATGAGCAGTTCTTC. The variable domain in full, with the rest retrieved from reference TRBV25-1 and TRBJ2-1, is EADIYQTPRYLVIGTGKKITLECSQTMGHDKMYWYQQDPGMELHLIHYSYGVNSTEKGDLSSESTVSRIRTEHFPLTLESARPSHTSQYLCASSRGVVRWDEQFFGPGTRLTVL.

This clonotype was recorded many times. The chain combines TRBV20-1 with TRBJ1-2; no definite D call. Germline V gives CDR1 DFQATT, CDR2 SNEGSKA (reference sequence). The CDR3 has 13 residues. Trimming removed 0 bases at V and 4 bases at J, with 9 bases between. The chain's CDR3 is CSARDVEGYGYTF. The CDR3 bases are TGCAGTGCTAGAGATGTGGAAGGCTATGGCTACACCTTC.

This clonotype has ten or more counts. The rearrangement joins TRBV9 to TRBJ1-1; D is ambiguous. The germline gives CDR1 SGDLS, CDR2 YYNGEE. This CDR3 is 12 amino acids long. Between the trimmed V and J ends, which lost 2 bases and 3 bases, there was a span of 5 bases. CDR3 coding DNA: TGTGCCAGCAGCGTGGCGGACACTGAAGCTTTCTTT. As protein: CASSVADTEAFF.

Ten or more counts support this clonotype. The CDR3 protein is CASSQGRDRGVAYEQFF. The CDR3 nucleotides are TGTGCCAGCAGCCAAGGGAGAGACAGGGGCGTCGCGTATGAGCAGTTCTTC. The rearrangement joins TRBV3-1 to TRBJ2-1, with TRBD1 matching over 8 bases. Losses at the gene ends were 1 base for V and 8 bases for J; bases not matched to a gene: 13. Germline V gene lookup returns CDR1 LGHDT and CDR2 YNNKEL (reference sequence). This CDR3 is 17 amino acids long.

Concerning this clonotype: A clone one base away is much larger, so this may be a read error. This sequence joins TRBV11-2 and TRBJ2-7, with 8 bases matching TRBD1. Germline CDR1 SGHAT, CDR2 FQNNGV. This CDR3 comprises 14 residues. Here the CDR3 DNA reads TGTGCCAGCAGCTTCCACGACAGGGGCCACGAGCAGCACTTC. Amino acid sequence: CASSFHDRGHEQHF.

Many counts were recorded for this clonotype. The genes are TRBV4-3 and TRBJ2-3; the match to TRBD2 covers 12 bases. V shed 0 bases and J 0 bases; nucleotides not matched to a gene: 7. The CDR3 runs 19 residues. Germline V gene data show CDR1 as LGHNA and CDR2 as YSLEER. The CDR3 is CASSQDRLAGAPSTDTQYF. The DNA of the CDR3 is TGCGCCAGCAGCCAAGATCGACTAGCGGGGGCCCCTAGCACAGATACGCAGTATTTT.

This clonotype has a count of ten or more. V and J are TRBV6-1 and TRBJ2-3, with D hard to call. CDR1 and CDR2 (germline): MNHNS, SASEGT. Trimming cost V 6 bases and J 2 bases, with 9 bases left between them. This CDR3 has 13 residues. CDR3 residues: CASRRADTDTQYF. In DNA form, the CDR3 reads TGTGCCAGCAGACGTGCGGACACAGATACGCAGTATTTT.

This clonotype has ten or more counts. The rearrangement uses TRBV2 and TRBJ1-6; the D gene is possibly TRBD1 (5 bases). V was trimmed by 10 bases and J by 6 bases, leaving 16 bases between them. Germline values: CDR1 SNHLY, CDR2 FYNNEI. The CDR3 runs 14 residues. Here the CDR3 reads CATSERDSNSPLHF. CDR3 nucleotide sequence: TGTGCCACCTCAGAACGAGACAGTAATTCACCCCTCCACTTT.

The V call is TRBV5-4, the J call TRBJ2-7; unclear D gene. This CDR3 is 14 amino acids long. The V end was cut by 4 bases, the J end by 4 bases, with 15 bases between. Germline assignment: CDR1 SGHNT and CDR2 YYREEE (reference sequence). DNA of the CDR3: TGTGCCAGCAGCCTGGGGTCGAAGCCTTACGAGCAGTACTTC. Translated, it gives CASSLGSKPYEQYF.

This clonotype occurred a few times. This sequence joins TRBV5-1 and TRBJ1-1, with D maybe TRBD1 (6 bases). Germline CDR1 reads SGHRS; CDR2 reads YFSETQ. Trimming cost V 4 bases and J 1 base, with 17 bases left between them. The CDR3 runs to 16 residues. As DNA, the CDR3 is TGCGCCAGCAGCCCGGACAGTCTAGGACCGAACACTGAAGCTTTCTTT. Translated, it gives CASSPDSLGPNTEAFF.

This clonotype has at least ten counts. This chain links TRBV5-1 with TRBJ1-1; 7 bases agree with TRBD1. The V segment lost 7 bases and the J segment 4 bases; nucleotides outside the gene matches: 13. Per the germline V gene, CDR1 is SGHRS and CDR2 is YFSETQ. The CDR3 contains 15 residues. The CDR3 region has the DNA TGCGCCAGCGAACCAACGACAGGGAGTGGCACTGAAGCTTTCTTT. Translation gives CASEPTTGSGTEAFF.

The sample holds a few counts of this clonotype. The J gene is TRBJ1-5, the V gene TRBV30, with D hard to call. Germline loops: CDR1 GTSNPN, CDR2 SVGIG (reference sequence). V dropped 0 bases and J dropped 5 bases, with 17 bases sitting between them. This CDR3 is 16 amino acids long. CDR3 region: CAWSVPGRALYQPQHF. CDR3 sequence (DNA): TGTGCCTGGAGTGTTCCCGGGCGAGCCTTGTATCAGCCCCAGCATTTT.

This clonotype rates as medium-sized. The CDR3 DNA sequence: TGTGCCAGCAGCCCCCGGGAGCTCCCGTTCTATGGCTACACCTTC. Translated, it gives CASSPRELPFYGYTF. V and J are TRBV7-6 and TRBJ1-2, with D hard to call. The V end was cut by 5 bases, the J end by 4 bases, with 17 bases between. CDR1 and CDR2 from the germline V gene are SGHVS and FNYEAQ. This CDR3 has 15 residues.

There are a few counts of this clonotype. This chain uses TRBV7-9 with TRBJ1-1, with D uncertain. Trimming left V 0 bases short and J 0 bases short, with 14 bases between. Per the germline V gene, CDR1 is SEHNR and CDR2 is FQNEAQ (reference sequence). This CDR3 has 17 residues. The CDR3 loop is CASSLALMSAMNTEAFF. DNA for the CDR3: TGTGCCAGCAGCTTAGCATTAATGTCAGCGATGAACACTGAAGCTTTCTTT. Full variable domain (remainder filled in from reference TRBV7-9 and TRBJ1-1): DTGVSQNPRHKITKRGQNVTFRCDPISEHNRLYWYRQTLGQGPEFLTYFQNEAQLEKSRLLSDRFSAERPKGSFSTLEIQRTEQGDSAMYLCASSLALMSAMNTEAFFGQGTRLTVV.

In the case of this clonotype: One base away lies a much larger clone, so this may be a sequencing read error. The rearrangement uses TRBV28 and TRBJ1-1; 8 nucleotides match TRBD1. CDR3 size: 16 residues. J lost 5 bases, V lost 5 bases, and 13 bases had no gene match. Germline lookup yields CDR1 MDHEN and CDR2 SYDVKM. The CDR3 coding sequence is TGTGCCAGCAGTCCCCCTCCCGAGACAGGGGAAACTGAAGCTTTCTTT. It translates to CASSPPPETGETEAFF. Based on the CDR3 plus reference TRBV28 and TRBJ1-1, the full variable domain is DVKVTQSSRYLVKRTGEKVFLECVQDMDHENMFWYRQDPGLGLRLIYFSYDVKMKEKGDIPEGYSVSREKKERFSLILESASTNQTSMYLCASSPPPETGETEAFFGQGTRLTVV.

A few counts support this clonotype. The V gene is TRBV2, the J gene TRBJ1-1; D is unclear. V was trimmed by 0 bases and J by 1 base, leaving 12 bases between them. CDR1 SNHLY and CDR2 FYNNEI come from the germline V gene. CDR3 length equals 16 residues. The CDR3, as DNA: TGTGCCAGCAGTGAAGCGCTTGTTCGACCGAACACTGAAGCTTTCTTT. This sequence encodes CASSEALVRPNTEAFF.

This clonotype showed up many times. J is TRBJ1-2 and V is TRBV18; D unresolved. Trimming left V 1 base short and J 8 bases short, with 11 bases between. Per germline, CDR1 KGHSH and CDR2 LQKENI. The CDR3 totals 13 residues. The CDR3 sequence is CASSPQGLGGYTF. DNA of the CDR3: TGTGCCAGCTCACCACAGGGTTTAGGCGGCTACACCTTC.